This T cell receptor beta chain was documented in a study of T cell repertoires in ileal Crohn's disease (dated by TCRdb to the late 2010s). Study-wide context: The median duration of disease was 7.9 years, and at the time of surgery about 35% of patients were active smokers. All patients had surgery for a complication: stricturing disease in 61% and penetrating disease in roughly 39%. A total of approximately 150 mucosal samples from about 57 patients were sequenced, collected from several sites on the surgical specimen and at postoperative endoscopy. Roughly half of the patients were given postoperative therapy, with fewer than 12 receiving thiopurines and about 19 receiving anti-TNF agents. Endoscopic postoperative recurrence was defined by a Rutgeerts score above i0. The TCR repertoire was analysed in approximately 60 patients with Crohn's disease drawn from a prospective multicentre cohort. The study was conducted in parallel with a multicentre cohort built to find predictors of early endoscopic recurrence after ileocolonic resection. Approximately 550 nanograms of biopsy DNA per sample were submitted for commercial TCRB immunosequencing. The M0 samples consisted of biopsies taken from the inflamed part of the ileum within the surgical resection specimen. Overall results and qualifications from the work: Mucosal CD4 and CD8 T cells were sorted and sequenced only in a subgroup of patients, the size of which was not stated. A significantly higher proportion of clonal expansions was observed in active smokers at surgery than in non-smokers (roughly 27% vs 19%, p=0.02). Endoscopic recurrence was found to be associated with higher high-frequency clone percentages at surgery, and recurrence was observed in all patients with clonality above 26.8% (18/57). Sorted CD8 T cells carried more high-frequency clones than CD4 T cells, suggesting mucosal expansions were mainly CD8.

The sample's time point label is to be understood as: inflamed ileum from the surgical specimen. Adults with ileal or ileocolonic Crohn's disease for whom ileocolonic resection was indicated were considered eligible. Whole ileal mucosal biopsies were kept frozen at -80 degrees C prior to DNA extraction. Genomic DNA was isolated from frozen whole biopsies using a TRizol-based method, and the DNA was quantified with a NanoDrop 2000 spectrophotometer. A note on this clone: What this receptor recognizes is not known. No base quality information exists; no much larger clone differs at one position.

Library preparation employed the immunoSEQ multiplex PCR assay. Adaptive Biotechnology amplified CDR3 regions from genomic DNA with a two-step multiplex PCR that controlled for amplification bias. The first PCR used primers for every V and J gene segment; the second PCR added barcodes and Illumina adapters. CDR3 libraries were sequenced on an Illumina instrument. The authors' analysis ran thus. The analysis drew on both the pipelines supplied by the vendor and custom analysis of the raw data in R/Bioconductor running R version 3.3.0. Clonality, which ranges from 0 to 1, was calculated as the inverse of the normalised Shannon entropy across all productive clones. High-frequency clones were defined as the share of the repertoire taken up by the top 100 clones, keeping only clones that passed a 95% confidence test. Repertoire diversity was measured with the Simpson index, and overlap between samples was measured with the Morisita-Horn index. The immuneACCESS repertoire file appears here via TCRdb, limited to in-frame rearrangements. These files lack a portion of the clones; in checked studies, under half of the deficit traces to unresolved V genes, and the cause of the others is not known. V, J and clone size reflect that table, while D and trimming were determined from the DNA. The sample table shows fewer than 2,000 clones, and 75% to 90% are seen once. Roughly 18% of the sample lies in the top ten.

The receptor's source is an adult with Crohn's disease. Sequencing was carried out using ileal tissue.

In nucleotide form, the sequence is TGTGCCAGCAGTTCCGGACAGGGCTACGAGCAGTACTTC. Its product reads: CASSSGQGYEQYF. The chain is assembled from TRBV28 and TRBJ2-7; TRBD1 fits 8 bases in the junction. There are 13 amino acids in the CDR3, from cysteine to phenylalanine inclusive. Kept here is only the CDR3 DNA, which spans 39 bases and is read in frame from base 1. V and J are trimmed by 4 bases and 3 bases, and the gene matches miss 2 bases of the junction. The germline V gene provides CDR1 MDHEN and CDR2 SYDVKM.